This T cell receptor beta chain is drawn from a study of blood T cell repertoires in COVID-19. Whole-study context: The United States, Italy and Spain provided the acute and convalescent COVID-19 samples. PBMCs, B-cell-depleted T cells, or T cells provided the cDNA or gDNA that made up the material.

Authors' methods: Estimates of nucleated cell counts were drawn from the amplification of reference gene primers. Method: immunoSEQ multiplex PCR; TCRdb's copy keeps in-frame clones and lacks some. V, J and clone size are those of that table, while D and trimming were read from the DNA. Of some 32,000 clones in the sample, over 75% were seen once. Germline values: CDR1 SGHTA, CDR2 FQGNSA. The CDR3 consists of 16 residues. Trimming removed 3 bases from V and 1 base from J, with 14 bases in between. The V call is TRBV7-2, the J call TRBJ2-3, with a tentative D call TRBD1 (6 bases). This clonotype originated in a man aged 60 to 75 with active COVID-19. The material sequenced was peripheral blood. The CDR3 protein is CASSLAGTIGTDTQYF. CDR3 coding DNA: TGTGCCAGCAGCTTGGCCGGGACAATCGGCACAGATACGCAGTATTTT.